Detailed here is one T cell receptor (beta chain). The entry originates in a study of glioma-infiltrating T cells. Using RNA template, CDR3s of TCR alpha and beta were amplified with iRepertoire arm-PCR. Each CDR3 protein is one row after TCRdb ran MiXCR on the multiplex PCR reads. The sample includes approximately 400,000 distinct CDR3 sequences, roughly two fifths of them seen just once. The receptor comes from a human donor with low-grade glioma or glioblastoma, undergoing nonglioma brain surgery, or in good health (not recorded which). Source material: glioma tissue, nonneoplastic brain tissue, or PBMCs (not recorded which).

CDR3: CTVAASSDTQYF. The CDR3 DNA is TGTACTGTTGCAGCGTCTTCAGATACGCAGTATTTT. This rearrangement joins TRBV6-1 to TRBJ2-3; D not certain. The CDR3 is 12 amino acids. In germline, CDR1 is MNHNS, CDR2 SASEGT.